The entry below describes one T cell receptor (beta chain). Its antigen is not known. The CDR3 sequence is 13 residues long. Germline values: CDR1 SQVTM, CDR2 ANQGSEA. V shed 8 bases, J shed 1 base, and the junction held 4 bases outside the gene matches. The data stem from a study of cytomegalovirus exposure and HLA in healthy donors. Whole-study context: The same platform used for the roughly 610 first-cohort repertoires was also used for the 100 to 150 validation repertoires, as a later analysis reported.

Study results and caveats: TCR beta chains numbering more than 150 were designated cytomegalovirus-associated. As confirmed in vitro, three CMV-associated chains were specific for CMV antigens. TCR clusters originating in the first cohort tended to co-occur in the 100 to 150 validation repertoires, according to a later analysis.

Method: immunoSEQ multiplex PCR; TCRdb's copy keeps in-frame clones and lacks some. Seen here are about 170,000 clones, 65% to 90% observed once, and the top ten hold approximately 2.2%. Specimen: PBMCs. This TCR was recovered from a woman aged 18 to 35 in good health and CMV-seronegative. The chain joins TRBV29-1 to TRBJ1-1; 10 bases agree with TRBD1. The CDR3 sequence is CSTGQGENTEAFF. CDR3 sequence (DNA): TGCAGCACCGGACAGGGGGAGAACACTGAAGCTTTCTTT.